This T cell receptor beta chain originates from a study of blood T cells in healthy people across ages. Study-level results: No conclusive comparison of naive versus antigen-experienced cells was possible with unsorted PBMCs. Long-lived and aged donors differed, with more naive CD4+ cells and higher diversity in the long-lived.

Primed by a sample-barcoded 5' primer and a J-beta primer mix, a second PCR proceeded for about 6 to 12 cycles. Every single cDNA molecule received a tag from a template-switch adaptor with 12 random nucleotides. Each CDR3 protein is one row after TCRdb ran MiXCR on the 5' RACE reads. Here the sample spans 600,000 to 900,000 distinct CDR3 sequences, roughly 25% being singletons. This clonotype was detected only a few times. What it binds is not known. The data were also submitted as part of a second study, on T cells of mothers and their children. That study adds: RNA was extracted, and all of it went into cDNA synthesis at 1.5 ug per 15 ul.

Sequencing was done on a sample of blood. The sequence was obtained from a boy between 10 and 17 years old in good health.

The CDR3 DNA is TGTGCCAGCAGTCGGACAGTCTCGCTTAACTATGGCTACACCTTC. It codes for CASSRTVSLNYGYTF. This chain uses TRBV12-3 or TRBV12-4 with TRBJ1-2; tentatively, D is TRBD1 (6 bases). The CDR3 is 15 amino acids. Trimming cost V 5 bases and J 1 base, with 14 bases left between them.